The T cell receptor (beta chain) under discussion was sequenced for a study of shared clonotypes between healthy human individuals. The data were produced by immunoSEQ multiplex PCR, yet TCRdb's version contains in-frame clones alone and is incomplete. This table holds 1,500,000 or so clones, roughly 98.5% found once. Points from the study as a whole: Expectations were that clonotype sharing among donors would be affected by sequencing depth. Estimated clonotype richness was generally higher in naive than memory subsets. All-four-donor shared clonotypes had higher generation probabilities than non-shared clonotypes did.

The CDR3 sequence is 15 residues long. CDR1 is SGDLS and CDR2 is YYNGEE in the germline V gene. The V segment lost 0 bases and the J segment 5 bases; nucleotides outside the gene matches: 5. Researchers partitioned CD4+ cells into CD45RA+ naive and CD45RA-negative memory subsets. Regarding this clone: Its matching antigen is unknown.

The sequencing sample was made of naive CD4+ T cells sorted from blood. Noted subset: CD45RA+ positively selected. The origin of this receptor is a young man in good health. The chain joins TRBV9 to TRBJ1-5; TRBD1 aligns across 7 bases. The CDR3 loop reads CASSVDAGGDQPQHF. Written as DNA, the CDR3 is TGTGCCAGCAGCGTAGATGCAGGGGGTGATCAGCCCCAGCATTTT.